This T cell receptor (beta chain) came from a study of T cells in Graves' hyperthyroidism and ophthalmopathy. V was clipped by 4 bases and J by 1 base; unmatched bases: 5. The CDR3 loop spans 16 amino acids. Researchers amplified the TCR beta CDR3 regions from RNA transcripts. In the first-round RT-PCR of the TCR CDR3, the HTBI primer set was used. TCRdb re-analysed the multiplex PCR reads in MiXCR, keeping a single row per CDR3 protein. The repertoire holds 400,000 to 500,000 distinct CDR3 sequences, with around 14% as singletons. When ophthalmopathy did not progress within 18 months, Graves' hyperthyroidism was considered stable. The study enrolled patients aged 18 to 65 with newly diagnosed hyperthyroidism of under 2 months' duration. The diagnostic basis comprised clinical symptoms, serum thyroxine and TRAb, thyroid ultrasound and orbital computed tomography.

The TCR originated in a woman aged 18-29 years with Graves' hyperthyroidism. The chain joins TRBV12-3 or TRBV12-4 to TRBJ2-2, with 8 bases identical to TRBD1. Sequenced material: blood. Here the CDR3 reads CASSYPGQGNTGELFF. CDR3 DNA: TGTGCCAGCAGTTACCCCGGACAGGGGAACACCGGGGAGCTGTTTTTT.